This TCR beta chain originates from a study of T cells expressing NK-cell markers. Looking at the study overall: From sorted CD3+CD56+NKG2C+, CD3+CD56+NKG2C- and CD3+CD56-NKG2C+ T cells came the TCR beta repertoires. The study sequenced eight donors, seven HCMV-seropositive and one seronegative.

TCR beta libraries carry UMIs added by 5'RACE template switching. Following a re-call of the 5' RACE reads, TCRdb has one entry per CDR3 protein and lacks DNA. The table for this sample gives roughly 160,000 distinct CDR3 sequences. The CDR3 length is 12 residues. Germline V lookup: CDR1 SNHLY, CDR2 FYNNEI. V is TRBV2 and J is TRBJ2-5; TCRdb outputs TRBD1, but without DNA this stays unchecked. The receptor was derived from a woman between 18 and 70 years old in good health. Sequenced material: blood T cells: a sorted CD56 or NKG2C T cell subset, CD4+ or CD8+ T cells, or bulk PBMC T cells (not recorded which). CDR3 loop: CATTQGWETQYF.